This T cell receptor (beta chain) comes out of a study of T cell responses to AZD1222 COVID-19 vaccine. Assay used: immunoSEQ multiplex PCR; TCRdb lists only in-frame clones, some missing. The sample carries about 150,000 clones, around 90% recorded once. Germline CDR1 is SGHVS and CDR2 is FNYEAQ. There are 14 residues in the CDR3. Trimming at V came to 2 bases and at J to 3 bases, leaving 3 bases not matched to a gene. Study conclusions and caveats: Spike as a whole was targeted by vaccine-associated CD4 TCRs, dominant at 160-218 and 743-854. The study reported that nearly half of spike-specific TCRs target unmutated variant regions. Only a handful of AZD1222 recipients were seropositive at baseline.

On this clone itself: Its antigen is as yet unknown.

The chain uses TRBV7-6 and TRBJ1-1, with 7 bases that match TRBD1. This material consisted of peripheral blood, taken 28 days after the second dose of the MenACWY control vaccine. The receptor comes from an adult who received the MenACWY meningococcal vaccine as a control. The CDR3 spells CASSLLTGDTEAFF. DNA for the CDR3: TGTGCCAGCAGCTTACTTACAGGGGACACTGAAGCTTTCTTT.